This TCR beta chain stems from a study of blood T cell repertoires in COVID-19. About the study: COVID-19 samples, acute and convalescent, were from the United States, Italy and Spain.

Study processing details: For nucleated cells, counts were estimated from reference gene primer amplification. Using immunoSEQ multiplex PCR, the repertoire was profiled, and TCRdb retains in-frame clones only, with some absent. The V and J calls and clone size were taken over from that table, and D and trimming were inferred from the DNA. Among 200,000 to 300,000 clones listed, 70% to 90% were seen once. CDR3 size: 15 residues. Germline V gene data show CDR1 as LGHNA and CDR2 as YSLEER. V lost 0 bases and J lost 6, with 12 bases in between. J is TRBJ1-5 and V is TRBV4-3; D perhaps matches TRBD1 (6 bases). This sequence was found in a human donor in a cohort sampled during active COVID-19. The sequencing input was peripheral blood. CDR3 sequence (DNA): TGCGCCAGCAGCCAAGATAGGGGGGGCGGTCAGCCCCAGCATTTT. This translates into CASSQDRGGGQPQHF.